In this sample, the clone carrying this T cell receptor beta chain turned up a few times. Its antigen is unidentified. Per germline, CDR1 LGHDT and CDR2 YNNKEL (reference sequence). The CDR3 contains 15 residues. Trimming removed 8 bases from V and 0 bases from J, with 14 bases in between. This specimen comes from a study of CD8 T cells in ankylosing spondylitis. Study-wide results and caveats: Characteristic of ankylosing spondylitis blood, it appeared, was a TCR beta motif comprising eight highly homologous variants.

TCRdb reanalysed the 5' RACE reads using MiXCR and keeps one entry per CDR3 protein. The sample lists 300,000 to 400,000 distinct CDR3 sequences; approximately 15% were seen once. The sequence was collected from a male donor with ankylosing spondylitis or in good health (not recorded which). The chain has TRBV3-1 and TRBJ2-1; tentative D call: TRBD2 (5 bases). Input material: blood, either unsorted or a sorted T cell fraction (not recorded which). The CDR3 nucleotides are TGTGCCAGCGGAAAGAGGGCGAGCTCCTACAATGAGCAGTTCTTC. Protein: CASGKRASSYNEQFF.